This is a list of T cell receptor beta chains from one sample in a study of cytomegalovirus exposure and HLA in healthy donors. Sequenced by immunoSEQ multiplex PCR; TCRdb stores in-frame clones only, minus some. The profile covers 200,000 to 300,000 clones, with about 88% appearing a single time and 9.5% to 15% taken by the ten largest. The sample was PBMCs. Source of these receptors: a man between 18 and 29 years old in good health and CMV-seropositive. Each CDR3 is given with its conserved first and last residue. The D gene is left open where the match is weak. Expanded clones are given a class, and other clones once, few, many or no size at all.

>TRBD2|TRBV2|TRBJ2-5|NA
CASSTGTSGRGTQYF
TGTGCCAGCAGCACCGGGACTAGCGGCCGGGGGACCCAGTACTTC
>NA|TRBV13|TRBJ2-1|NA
CASSLIPDNEQFF
TGTGCCAGCAGCTTAATTCCAGACAATGAGCAGTTCTTC
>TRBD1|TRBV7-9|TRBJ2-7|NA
CTSSSPGGVGKSYEQYF
TGTACCAGCAGCTCCCCAGGGGGAGTGGGGAAATCCTACGAGCAGTACTTC
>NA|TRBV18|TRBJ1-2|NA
CASSPPDGQTDGYTF
TGTGCCAGCTCACCACCGGATGGACAGACGGATGGCTACACCTTC
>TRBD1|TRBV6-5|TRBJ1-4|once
CASGPTGEGSEKLFF
TGTGCCAGCGGGCCTACAGGGGAAGGAAGCGAAAAACTGTTTTTT
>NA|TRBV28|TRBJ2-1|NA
CASGYNEQFF
TGTGCCAGCGGATACAATGAGCAGTTCTTC
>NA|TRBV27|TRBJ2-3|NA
CASRPVLSRSTDTQYF
TGTGCCAGCAGGCCGGTTCTCTCGAGGAGCACAGATACGCAGTATTTT
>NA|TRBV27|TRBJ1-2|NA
CASRVSLEGDYGYTF
TGTGCCAGCAGAGTCAGTCTGGAGGGCGACTATGGCTACACCTTC
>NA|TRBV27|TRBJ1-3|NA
CASSFMRGNTIYF
TGTGCCAGCAGTTTTATGAGGGGAAACACCATATATTTT
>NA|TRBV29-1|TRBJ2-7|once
CSVEDGGGYEQYF
TGCAGCGTTGAAGATGGGGGCGGCTACGAGCAGTACTTC
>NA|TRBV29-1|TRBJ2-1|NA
CSVVGAAAYNEQFF
TGCAGCGTTGTTGGTGCGGCGGCCTACAATGAGCAGTTCTTC
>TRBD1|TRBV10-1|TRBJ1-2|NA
CASSSDRGIAGYTF
TGCGCCAGCAGTTCCGACAGGGGAATTGCTGGCTACACCTTC
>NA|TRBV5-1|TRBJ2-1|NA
CASSFSTGLNEQFF
TGCGCCAGCAGCTTTTCTACTGGCCTCAATGAGCAGTTCTTC
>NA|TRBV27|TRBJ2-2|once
CASSRLTNTGELFF
TGTGCCAGCAGTCGGCTGACGAACACCGGGGAGCTGTTTTTT
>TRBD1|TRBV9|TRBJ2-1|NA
CASSAGTGDFGEQFF
TGTGCCAGCAGCGCCGGGACAGGGGATTTTGGTGAGCAGTTCTTC
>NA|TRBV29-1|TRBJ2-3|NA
CSVDGGGDTQYF
TGCAGCGTTGATGGGGGAGGAGATACGCAGTATTTT
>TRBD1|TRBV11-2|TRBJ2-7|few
CASSLGQGMVEQYF
TGTGCCAGCAGCCTGGGACAGGGAATGGTCGAGCAGTACTTC
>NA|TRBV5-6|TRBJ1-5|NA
CASSLRGYDQPQHF
TGTGCCAGCAGCCTCCGGGGTTACGATCAGCCCCAGCATTTT
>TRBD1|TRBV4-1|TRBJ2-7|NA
CASSQGQGAFNEQYF
TGCGCCAGCAGCCAAGGACAGGGGGCTTTCAACGAGCAGTACTTC
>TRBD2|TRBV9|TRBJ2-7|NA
CASSVGTASSGSIYEQYF
TGTGCCAGCAGCGTAGGCACAGCGAGTAGCGGGAGTATCTACGAGCAGTACTTC
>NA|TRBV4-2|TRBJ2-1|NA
CASTLMGGRNEQFF
TGTGCCAGCACCCTAATGGGCGGGCGTAATGAGCAGTTCTTC
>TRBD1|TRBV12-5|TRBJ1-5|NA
CASAPSGGRNQPQHF
TGTGCTAGTGCCCCCTCAGGGGGACGCAATCAGCCCCAGCATTTT
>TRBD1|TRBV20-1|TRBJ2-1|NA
CSASARGEQFF
TGCAGTGCTAGCGCCAGGGGGGAGCAGTTCTTC
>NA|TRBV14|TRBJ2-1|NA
CASSQDSARDAGDPYNEQFF
TGTGCCAGCAGCCAAGATTCAGCCCGGGACGCAGGGGACCCCTACAATGAGCAGTTCTTC
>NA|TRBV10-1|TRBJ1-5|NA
CASSAPHQPQHF
TGCGCCAGCAGTGCGCCTCATCAGCCCCAGCATTTT
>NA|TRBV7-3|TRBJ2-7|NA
CASSLSGPGYEQYF
TGTGCCAGCAGCTTATCAGGGCCGGGCTACGAGCAGTACTTC
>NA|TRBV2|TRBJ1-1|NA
CASSEKGVNTEAFF
TGTGCCAGCAGTGAAAAGGGAGTGAACACTGAAGCTTTCTTT
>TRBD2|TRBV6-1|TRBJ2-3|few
CASSEGREGPTDTQYF
TGTGCCAGCAGTGAGGGTAGGGAGGGGCCCACAGATACGCAGTATTTT
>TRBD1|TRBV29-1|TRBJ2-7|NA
CSVGTGGTNEQYF
TGCAGCGTCGGGACAGGCGGGACCAACGAGCAGTACTTC
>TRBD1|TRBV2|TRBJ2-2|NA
CASHWDRVGSGELFF
TGTGCCAGCCACTGGGACAGGGTTGGTTCCGGGGAGCTGTTTTTT
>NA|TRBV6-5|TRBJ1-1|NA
CASSYGDPWGSEAFF
TGTGCCAGCAGTTATGGGGACCCCTGGGGCTCTGAAGCTTTCTTT
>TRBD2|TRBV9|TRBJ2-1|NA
CASSVAEREGRYEQFF
TGTGCCAGCAGCGTAGCCGAGCGGGAGGGCCGTTATGAGCAGTTCTTC
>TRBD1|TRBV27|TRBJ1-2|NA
CASTQDRALYGYTF
TGTGCCAGCACCCAAGACAGGGCCCTCTATGGCTACACCTTC
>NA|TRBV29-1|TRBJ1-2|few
CSGGTRSYGYTF
TGCAGCGGGGGGACGCGGAGCTATGGCTACACCTTC
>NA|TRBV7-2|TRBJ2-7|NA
CASSLVGAGTATYEQYF
TGTGCCAGCAGCTTAGTAGGGGCCGGGACTGCCACCTACGAGCAGTACTTC
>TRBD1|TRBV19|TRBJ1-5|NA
CASSILSSGGQPQHF
TGTGCCAGTAGTATCCTCTCTTCAGGGGGCCAGCCCCAGCATTTT
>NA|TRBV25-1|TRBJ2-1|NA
CASSELDSELRPYNEQFF
TGTGCCAGCAGTGAATTAGACTCAGAGTTAAGACCCTACAATGAGCAGTTCTTC
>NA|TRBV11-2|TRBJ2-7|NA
CASSTRAGAYEQYF
TGTGCCAGCAGCACCCGGGCTGGGGCCTACGAGCAGTACTTC
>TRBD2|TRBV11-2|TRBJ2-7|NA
CASSLGTSSYEQYF
TGTGCCAGCAGCTTGGGGACTAGCAGTTACGAGCAGTACTTC
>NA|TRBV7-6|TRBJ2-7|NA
CASSLEQGYEQYF
TGTGCCAGCAGCTTAGAACAGGGCTACGAGCAGTACTTC
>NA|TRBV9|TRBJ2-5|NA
CASSGSRQTQYF
TGTGCCAGCAGCGGGAGTAGGCAGACCCAGTACTTC
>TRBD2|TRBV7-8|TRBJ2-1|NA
CASSLVSGRAGDNEQFF
TGTGCCAGCAGCTTAGTTAGCGGGAGGGCCGGGGACAATGAGCAGTTCTTC
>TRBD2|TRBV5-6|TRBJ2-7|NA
CASSRDYYEQYF
TGTGCCAGCAGCCGGGACTATTACGAGCAGTACTTC
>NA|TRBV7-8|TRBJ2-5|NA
CASSLYQETQYF
TGTGCCAGCAGCTTGTACCAAGAGACCCAGTACTTC
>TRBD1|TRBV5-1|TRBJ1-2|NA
CASSGTGDYGYTF
TGCGCCAGCAGCGGGACAGGGGACTATGGCTACACCTTC
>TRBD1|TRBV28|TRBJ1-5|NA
CASSSQGSGQPQHF
TGTGCCAGCAGTTCACAGGGGAGTGGGCAGCCCCAGCATTTT
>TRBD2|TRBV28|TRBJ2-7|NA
CASLGLAGVGEQYF
TGTGCCAGCCTCGGACTAGCGGGAGTCGGCGAGCAGTACTTC
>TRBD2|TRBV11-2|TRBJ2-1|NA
CASSLDQLAGVYEQFF
TGTGCCAGCAGCTTAGATCAGCTAGCGGGAGTCTATGAGCAGTTCTTC